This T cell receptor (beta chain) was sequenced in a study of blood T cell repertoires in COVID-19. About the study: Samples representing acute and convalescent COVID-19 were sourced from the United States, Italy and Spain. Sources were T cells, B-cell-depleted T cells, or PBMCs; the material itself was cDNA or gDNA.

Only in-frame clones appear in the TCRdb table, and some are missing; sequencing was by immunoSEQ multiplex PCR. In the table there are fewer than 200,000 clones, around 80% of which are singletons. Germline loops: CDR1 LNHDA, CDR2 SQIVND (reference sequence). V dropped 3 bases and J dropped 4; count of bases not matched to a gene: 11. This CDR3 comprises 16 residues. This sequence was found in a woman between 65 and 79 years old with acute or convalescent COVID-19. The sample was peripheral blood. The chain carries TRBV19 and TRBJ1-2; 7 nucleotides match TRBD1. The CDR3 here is CASSMGLTGTFYGYTF. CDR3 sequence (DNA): TGTGCCAGTAGTATGGGGCTGACAGGGACCTTCTATGGCTACACCTTC.